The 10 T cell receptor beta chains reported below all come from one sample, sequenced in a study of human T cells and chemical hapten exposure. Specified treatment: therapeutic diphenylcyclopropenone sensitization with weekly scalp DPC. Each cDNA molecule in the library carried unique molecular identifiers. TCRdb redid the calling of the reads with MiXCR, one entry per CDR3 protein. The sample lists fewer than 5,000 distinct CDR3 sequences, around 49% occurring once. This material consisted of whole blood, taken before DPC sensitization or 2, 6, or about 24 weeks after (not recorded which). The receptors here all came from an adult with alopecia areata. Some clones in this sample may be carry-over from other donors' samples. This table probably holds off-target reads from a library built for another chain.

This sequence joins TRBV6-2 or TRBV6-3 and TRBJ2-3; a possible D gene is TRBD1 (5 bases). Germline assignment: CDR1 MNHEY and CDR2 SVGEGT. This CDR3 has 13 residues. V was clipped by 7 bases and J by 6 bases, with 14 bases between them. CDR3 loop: CASKGFPRDTQYF. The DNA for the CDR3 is TGTGCCAGCAAGGGGTTCCCGCGGGATACGCAGTATTTT.

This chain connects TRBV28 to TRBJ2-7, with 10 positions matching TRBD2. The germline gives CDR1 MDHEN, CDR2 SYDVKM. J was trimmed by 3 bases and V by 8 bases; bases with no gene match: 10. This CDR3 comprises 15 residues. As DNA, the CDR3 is TGTGCCAGCCAACCTCGGGGACTAGCGAGCTACGAGCAGTACTTC. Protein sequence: CASQPRGLASYEQYF.

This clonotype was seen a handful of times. The CDR3 DNA reads TGTGCCAGCAGTTTTATGGGGGTCTACAATGAGCAGTTCTTC. This encodes CASSFMGVYNEQFF. V usage is TRBV27 and J usage is TRBJ2-1, with D perhaps given as TRBD1 or TRBD2 (5 bases each). The CDR3 covers 14 residues. Germline V CDR1 and CDR2: MNHEY, SMNVEV (reference sequence). Trimming stripped 3 bases from V and 3 bases from J, with 9 bases between.

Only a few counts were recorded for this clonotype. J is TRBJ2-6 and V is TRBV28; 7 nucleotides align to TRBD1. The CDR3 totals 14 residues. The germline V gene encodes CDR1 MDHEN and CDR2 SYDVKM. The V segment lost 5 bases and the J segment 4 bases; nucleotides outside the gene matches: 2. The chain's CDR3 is CASSGTVGANVLTF. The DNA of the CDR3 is TGTGCCAGCAGTGGGACAGTCGGGGCCAACGTCCTGACTTTC.

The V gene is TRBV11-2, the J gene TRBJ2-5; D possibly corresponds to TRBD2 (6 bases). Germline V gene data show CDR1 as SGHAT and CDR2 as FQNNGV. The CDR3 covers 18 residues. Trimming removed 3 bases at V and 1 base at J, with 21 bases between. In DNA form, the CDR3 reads TGTGCCAGCAGCTTCCGGGACGGCGGCGGACTAACCCAAGAGACCCAGTACTTC. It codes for CASSFRDGGGLTQETQYF. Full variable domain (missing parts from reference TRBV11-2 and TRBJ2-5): EAGVAQSPRYKIIEKRQSVAFWCNPISGHATLYWYQQILGQGPKLLIQFQNNGVVDDSQLPKDRFSAERLKGVDSTLKIQPAKLEDSAVYLCASSFRDGGGLTQETQYFGPGTRLLVL.

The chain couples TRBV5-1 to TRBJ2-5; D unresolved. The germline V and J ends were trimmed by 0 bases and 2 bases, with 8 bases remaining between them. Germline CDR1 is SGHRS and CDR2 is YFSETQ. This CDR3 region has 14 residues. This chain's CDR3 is CASSLGSGQETQYF. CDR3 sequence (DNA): TGCGCCAGCAGCTTGGGGTCCGGACAAGAGACCCAGTACTTC.

The CDR3 sequence: CASSQDKGLATNEKLFF. The CDR3 nucleotides read TGTGCCAGCAGCCAGGACAAGGGCTTGGCAACTAATGAAAAACTGTTTTTT. The rearrangement joins TRBV12-3 or TRBV12-4 to TRBJ1-4; D is possibly TRBD1 (5 bases). The V gene lost 6 bases and the J gene lost 0 bases, with 17 bases spanning the gap. This CDR3 has 17 amino acids.

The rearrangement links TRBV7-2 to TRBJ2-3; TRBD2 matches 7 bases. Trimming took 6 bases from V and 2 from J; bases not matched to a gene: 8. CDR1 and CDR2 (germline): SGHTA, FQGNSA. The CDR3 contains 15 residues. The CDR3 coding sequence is TGTGCCAGCAGATTGACTAGCCGCTACACAGATACGCAGTATTTT. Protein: CASRLTSRYTDTQYF. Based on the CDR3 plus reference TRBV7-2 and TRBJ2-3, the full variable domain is GAGVSQSPSNKVTEKGKDVELRCDPISGHTALYWYRQSLGQGLEFLIYFQGNSAPDKSGLPSDRFSAERTGGSVSTLTIQRTQQEDSAVYLCASRLTSRYTDTQYFGPGTRLTVL.

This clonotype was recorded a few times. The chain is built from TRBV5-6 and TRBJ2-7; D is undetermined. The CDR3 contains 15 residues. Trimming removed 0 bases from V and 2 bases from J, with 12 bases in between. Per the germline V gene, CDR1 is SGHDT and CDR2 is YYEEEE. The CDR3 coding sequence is TGTGCCAGCAGCTTGGGCCTGGGCAGGCCCTACGAGCAGTACTTC. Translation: CASSLGLGRPYEQYF.

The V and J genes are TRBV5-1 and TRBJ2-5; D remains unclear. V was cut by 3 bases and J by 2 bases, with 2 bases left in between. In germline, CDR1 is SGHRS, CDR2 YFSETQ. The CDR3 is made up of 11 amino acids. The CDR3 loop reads CASSSQETQYF. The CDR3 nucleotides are TGCGCCAGCAGCTCACAAGAGACCCAGTACTTC.